Listed here are 22 T cell receptor beta chains from one sample, sequenced in a study of human T cells and chemical hapten exposure (dated by TCRdb to the early 2020s). Preparation of the library involved RACE. TCRdb records NextSeq 500 as the sequencer. The public sequencing data were trimmed at Q25 with fastp and processed into clonotypes with MiXCR by TCRdb, which kept only in-frame beta chains. One record per CDR3 amino acid sequence lists the most common genes and DNA. For this sample the table gives 85,000 to 100,000 distinct CDR3 sequences, of which 25% to 30% were detected only once. The ten largest make up under 13% of the sample. The sample's time point label, decoded: patch test 3, about 24 weeks after DPC sensitization. The treatment or condition label corresponds to: therapeutic diphenylcyclopropenone sensitization with weekly scalp DPC. Sequencing was performed on whole blood, taken in connection with sensitization to the hapten diphenylcyclopropenone (DPC). The source is a man aged 40-49 years with alopecia areata. Some clones in this sample may be carry-over from other donors' samples.

CDR3 in amino acids: CASSRDFSSEQFF. In DNA form, the CDR3 reads TGTGCCAGCAGCCGGGACTTCAGCAGTGAGCAGTTCTTC. This rearrangement joins TRBV7-7 to TRBJ2-1; the D gene is possibly TRBD2 (6 bases). The germline gives CDR1 SSHAT, CDR2 FNYEAQ (reference sequence). Trimming cost V 5 bases and J 9 bases, with 14 bases left between them. This CDR3 comprises 13 residues.

The table lists this clonotype with a few counts. The rearrangement joins TRBV12-3 or TRBV12-4 to TRBJ2-3; D is undetermined. Trimming stripped 2 bases from V and 0 bases from J, with 6 bases between. CDR3 length: 14 amino acids. The CDR3 bases are TGTGCCAGCAGTTTAAGAACCAGCACAGATACGCAGTATTTT. This gives the protein CASSLRTSTDTQYF.

The CDR3 here is CASSLGQKEAKNIQYF. CDR3 in DNA: TGTGCCAGCAGCTTAGGGCAGAAAGAAGCCAAAAACATTCAGTACTTC. This chain connects TRBV7-6 to TRBJ2-4, with no clear D. This CDR3 region has 16 residues. Deletions cut 1 base from V and 0 bases from J, with 10 bases between. Germline V lookup: CDR1 SGHVS, CDR2 FNYEAQ.

The genes are TRBV7-2 and TRBJ1-6; TRBD1 aligns across 10 bases. CDR1 is SGHTA, CDR2 FQGNSA, per germline. This CDR3 region has 15 residues. With 0 bases clipped from V and 10 bases from J, the junction kept 3 bases outside the gene matches. CDR3 sequence: CASSLAGTGESPLHF. The CDR3 nucleotides read TGTGCCAGCAGCTTAGCTGGGACAGGGGAGTCACCCCTCCACTTT.

V usage is TRBV12-3 or TRBV12-4 and J usage is TRBJ1-3; possibly TRBD1 for D (6 bases). The V end was cut by 6 bases, the J end by 6 bases, with 18 bases between. CDR3 size: 15 residues. The CDR3 loop is CASSELPAGENTIYF. The CDR3, as DNA: TGTGCCAGCAGCGAATTACCCGCAGGGGAAAACACCATATATTTT.

The rearrangement links TRBV20-1 to TRBJ2-3, with 9 bases aligning to TRBD2. The CDR3 runs to 15 residues. The J segment lost 2 bases and the V segment lost 3 bases, leaving 6 bases of the junction unmatched. The germline gives CDR1 DFQATT, CDR2 SNEGSKA (reference sequence). The DNA for the CDR3 is TGCAGTGCTAGGGGAGCGGGAGGAATCACAGATACGCAGTATTTT. Translating it yields CSARGAGGITDTQYF.

The chain uses TRBV6-2 or TRBV6-3 and TRBJ1-5, with 8 positions matching TRBD1. CDR1 is MNHEY and CDR2 is SVGEGT in the germline V gene. V trimming: 0 bases; J trimming: 5 bases; junction bases outside the gene matches: 9. The CDR3 length is 17 residues. CDR3 protein: CASSYSTGERLDQPQHF. In DNA form, the CDR3 reads TGTGCCAGCAGTTACTCGACAGGGGAGCGACTTGATCAGCCCCAGCATTTT.

This chain links TRBV7-7 with TRBJ2-2; the D is unclear. The V gene lost 3 bases and the J gene lost 1 base, with 6 bases spanning the gap. The germline V gene encodes CDR1 SSHAT and CDR2 FNYEAQ (reference sequence). The CDR3 totals 14 residues. Here the CDR3 reads CASSLGKNTGELFF. CDR3 in DNA: TGTGCCAGCAGCTTGGGGAAGAACACCGGGGAGCTGTTTTTT.

The CDR3 DNA follows: TGTGCCAGCAGCCAAGAACTGGCGACCGGGGAGCTGTTTTTT. Translation gives CASSQELATGELFF. V usage is TRBV3-1 and J usage is TRBJ2-2; D not resolved. Between the trimmed V and J ends, which lost 0 bases and 5 bases, there was a span of 7 bases. CDR3 length: 14 residues. CDR1 and CDR2 from the germline V gene are LGHDT and YNNKEL (reference sequence).

The chain uses TRBV20-1 and TRBJ1-5, with a possible D match to TRBD1 (6 bases). Germline V gene data show CDR1 as DFQATT and CDR2 as SNEGSKA (reference sequence). The CDR3 runs to 14 residues. Trimming stripped 3 bases from V and 7 bases from J, with 16 bases between. This CDR3 reads CSASPSTGGQPQHF. In nucleotides, the CDR3 is TGCAGTGCTAGCCCGTCCACGGGGGGCCAGCCCCAGCATTTT.

V and J are TRBV6-1 and TRBJ2-5, with 9 positions matching TRBD1. Germline CDR1 and CDR2: MNHNS and SASEGT. CDR3 length: 14 amino acids. V shed 6 bases and J 2 bases; nucleotides not matched to a gene: 4. CDR3 nucleotide sequence: TGTGCCAGCAGCACCGGACAGGGGCAAGAGACCCAGTACTTC. This codes for CASSTGQGQETQYF.

V gene TRBV7-2 combines with J gene TRBJ2-2, with D uncertain. The CDR3 is 12 residues long. Germline V gives CDR1 SGHTA, CDR2 FQGNSA. With 4 bases removed from V and 4 bases from J, the gap between germline ends came to 4 bases. This CDR3 is CASSYTTGELFF. CDR3 in DNA: TGTGCCAGCAGCTACACCACCGGGGAGCTGTTTTTT.

This clonotype was found a few times. This sequence joins TRBV28 and TRBJ2-1, with 9 bases fitting TRBD1. The CDR3 sequence is 15 residues long. With V trimmed by 5 bases and J by 6 bases, 8 bases remained unmatched. The germline V gene encodes CDR1 MDHEN and CDR2 SYDVKM. The CDR3 spells CASSPSGTGSNEQFF. CDR3 in DNA: TGTGCCAGCAGTCCCTCCGGGACAGGGAGCAATGAGCAGTTCTTC.

This clonotype occurred once. For the CDR3, the DNA is TGTGCCAGCAGCTTAGCGTTCGCAGGGGCGTACAATGAGCAGTTCTTC. Its protein product is CASSLAFAGAYNEQFF. The chain recombines TRBV7-2 with TRBJ2-1, with TRBD1 as a possible D gene (6 bases). The CDR3 is 16 amino acids. V was pared by 0 bases and J by 4 bases, with 13 bases between. Germline V gives CDR1 SGHTA, CDR2 FQGNSA.

This chain uses TRBV27 with TRBJ1-6; D might be TRBD1 (5 bases). Germline V gene lookup returns CDR1 MNHEY and CDR2 SMNVEV (reference sequence). Trimming took off 6 bases at V and 6 bases at J, with 15 bases between the two ends. The CDR3 covers 15 residues. This CDR3 reads CASSLLTASNSPLHF. Here the CDR3 DNA reads TGTGCCAGCAGCCTATTGACAGCTAGTAATTCACCCCTCCACTTT.

This clonotype was observed a few times. The genes are TRBV4-3 and TRBJ2-1; D ambiguous. This CDR3 contains 13 residues. V shed 11 bases and J shed 3 bases, with 14 bases lying between them. Germline V gene sequence: CDR1 LGHNA, CDR2 YSLEER. The CDR3 region is CACRGASYNEQFF. The DNA of the CDR3 is TGCGCCTGCCGAGGAGCCAGCTACAATGAGCAGTTCTTC.

V and J are TRBV20-1 and TRBJ2-7; 7 nucleotides line up with TRBD2. CDR1 is DFQATT and CDR2 is SNEGSKA in the germline V gene (reference sequence). V shed 7 bases, J shed 0 bases, and the junction held 12 bases outside the gene matches. The length of the CDR3 is 15 residues. The CDR3 reads CSVDLSSGSSYEQYF. CDR3 nucleotide sequence: TGCAGTGTAGATCTTTCTAGCGGTAGCTCCTACGAGCAGTACTTC.

The sample holds many counts of this clonotype. V gene TRBV10-3 combines with J gene TRBJ2-1; D is unresolved. V was clipped by 3 bases and J by 3 bases, with 12 bases between them. The V gene's germline CDR1 is ENHRY and CDR2 SYGVKD. This CDR3 region has 15 residues. CDR3 DNA sequence: TGTGCCATCAGTGATGCGGTTTCGGACTACAATGAGCAGTTCTTC. The encoded protein is CAISDAVSDYNEQFF.

The chain couples TRBV10-2 to TRBJ1-3; D not certain. The CDR3 runs to 13 residues. Germline assignment: CDR1 WSHSY and CDR2 SAAADI. The V gene lost 2 bases and the J gene lost 0 bases, with 2 bases spanning the gap. CDR3 DNA: TGCGCCAGCAGTGAGAGCTCTGGAAACACCATATATTTT. This codes for CASSESSGNTIYF.

V gene TRBV7-6 combines with J gene TRBJ2-2; TRBD2 matches 10 bases. CDR1 is SGHVS, CDR2 FNYEAQ, per germline. With V trimmed by 5 bases and J by 6 bases, 9 bases remained unmatched. This CDR3 is 16 amino acids long. The CDR3 nucleotides are TGTGCCAGCAGCGAAGGCATAGCGGGAGGCCCCGGGGAGCTGTTTTTT. Translating it yields CASSEGIAGGPGELFF. Looking up the rest from reference TRBV7-6 and TRBJ2-2 gives the full variable domain: GAGVSQSPRYKVTKRGQDVALRCDPISGHVSLYWYRQALGQGPEFLTYFNYEAQQDKSGLPNDRFSAERPEGSISTLTIQRTEQRDSAMYRCASSEGIAGGPGELFFGEGSRLTVL.

V gene TRBV12-3 or TRBV12-4 combines with J gene TRBJ2-1; maybe TRBD2 (6 bases). Trimming left V 4 bases short and J 6 bases short, with 10 bases between. CDR3 size: 13 residues. The CDR3 here is CASSSGVGNEQFF. CDR3 DNA sequence: TGTGCCAGCAGTTCGGGGGTAGGCAATGAGCAGTTCTTC.

This clonotype was seen a handful of times. The V and J genes are TRBV14 and TRBJ2-5; TRBD2 agrees at 10 bases. Trimming at V came to 5 bases and at J to 5 bases, leaving 8 bases not matched to a gene. The CDR3 is made up of 15 amino acids. Germline loops: CDR1 SGHDN, CDR2 FVKESK. CDR3 coding DNA: TGTGCCAGCAGCGAGGCACTAGCGGGATCTGAGACCCAGTACTTC. It is translated as CASSEALAGSETQYF.